This record covers a single T cell receptor (beta chain). These data belong to a study of T-cell memory formation after mild COVID-19. TCRdb independently ran MiXCR on the 5' RACE reads; one entry per CDR3 protein. The sample carries roughly 240,000 distinct CDR3 sequences, 15% to 20% recorded once. The clonotype was recovered from a man aged 18 to 30 who had mild COVID-19 (a few samples of this study predate the infection). Cell type and time point are not known. The sequenced sample consisted of PBMCs or a T cell subset sorted from them (not recorded which).

The CDR3 bases are TGTGCCAGCAGCCCCGGGTTAACTGAAGCTTTCTTT. Its protein is CASSPGLTEAFF. The chain is built from TRBV6-5 and TRBJ1-1; D ambiguous. The length of the CDR3 is 12 residues. The V gene lost 6 bases and the J gene lost 5 bases, with 10 bases spanning the gap. Germline V gene lookup returns CDR1 MNHEY and CDR2 SVGAGI.